Listed here are 13 T cell receptor beta chains from one sample, sequenced in a study of shared clonotypes between healthy human individuals. Naive CD8 isolation took CD45RO-negative cells positively selected for CCR7 and excluded terminally differentiated effector memory CD45RA+ cells. Only in-frame clones appear in the TCRdb table, and some are missing; sequencing was by immunoSEQ multiplex PCR. The table lists about 2 million clones, less than 95% of them singletons. Material: naive CD8+ T cells sorted from blood. These receptors originate from a man younger than 30 in good health.

V gene TRBV6-1 combines with J gene TRBJ2-1, with no clear D. Trimming stripped 0 bases from V and 4 bases from J, with 13 bases between. Germline V lookup: CDR1 MNHNS, CDR2 SASEGT. The CDR3 length is 16 residues. The CDR3 sequence is CASSEAPGLPYNEQFF. In nucleotides, the CDR3 is TGTGCCAGCAGTGAAGCGCCAGGTCTACCTTACAATGAGCAGTTCTTC.

This clone was recorded only once. The rearrangement links TRBV7-2 to TRBJ2-2, with TRBD2 identical over 8 bases. CDR1 and CDR2 from the germline V gene are SGHTA and FQGNSA. The CDR3 contains 14 residues. With V trimmed by 6 bases and J by 3 bases, 3 bases remained unmatched. The CDR3 loop reads CASRPSGYTGELFF. The CDR3 DNA reads TGTGCCAGCAGGCCTAGCGGGTACACCGGGGAGCTGTTTTTT.

The V gene is TRBV18, the J gene TRBJ2-7; 8 bases are a match to TRBD1. The junction had 14 bases not matched to a gene; V was cut back by 6 bases and J by 1 base. CDR1 is KGHSH, CDR2 LQKENI, per germline. This CDR3 has 17 residues. CDR3 region: CASSTDRALSFSYEQYF. In DNA form, the CDR3 reads TGTGCCAGCTCCACGGACAGGGCCCTCTCTTTTTCCTACGAGCAGTACTTC.

In regard to this clone: At the DNA level, this CDR3 is encoded by other sequences in the same sample as well. This rearrangement joins TRBV7-9 to TRBJ2-7; a possible D gene is TRBD1 (6 bases). This CDR3 is 13 amino acids long. The V gene's germline CDR1 is SEHNR and CDR2 FQNEAQ (reference sequence). V lost 5 bases to trimming and J lost 3 bases, with 11 bases between them. CDR3 protein: CASSSGQSYEQYF. The CDR3 DNA follows: TGTGCCAGCAGCAGCGGACAGAGCTACGAGCAGTACTTC.

This clone has a handful of counts. This same CDR3 is encoded by further DNA sequences in the sample. This chain connects TRBV30 to TRBJ1-1; a weak D match, TRBD1 (5 bases). Per the germline V gene, CDR1 is GTSNPN and CDR2 is SVGIG (reference sequence). V was shortened by 2 bases and J by 0 bases, with 7 bases between the two germline ends. The CDR3 length is 13 residues. The CDR3 sequence is CAWSPGLNTEAFF. CDR3 bases: TGTGCCTGGAGTCCAGGGTTGAACACTGAAGCTTTCTTT.

The genes are TRBV5-1 and TRBJ2-5; 12 nucleotides line up with TRBD1. The CDR3 extends over 18 amino acids. Per the germline V gene, CDR1 is SGHRS and CDR2 is YFSETQ. Germline trimming cut 3 bases from V and 2 bases from J; bases unmatched to any gene: 11. The CDR3 here is CASSSRNRDRGLQETQYF. CDR3 sequence (DNA): TGCGCCAGCAGCTCGAGGAATCGGGACAGGGGGCTTCAAGAGACCCAGTACTTC.

The chain employs TRBV4-3 and TRBJ2-7, with 7 bases identical to TRBD1. CDR3 length: 17 amino acids. The germline CDR1 and CDR2 sequences are LGHNA and YSLEER. V shed 0 bases and J 1 base; nucleotides not matched to a gene: 9. In DNA form, the CDR3 reads TGCGCCAGCAGCCAAGAAGGAGGACAGGCTGAATCCTACGAGCAGTACTTC. It specifies CASSQEGGQAESYEQYF.

Details on this clone: The sample contains more than one DNA sequence encoding this CDR3. J is TRBJ2-5 and V is TRBV27, with 15 bases fitting TRBD2. The CDR3 covers 16 residues. Germline V gives CDR1 MNHEY, CDR2 SMNVEV (reference sequence). V dropped 5 bases and J dropped 2; count of bases not matched to a gene: 3. CDR3 sequence reads: CASSPGTSGGQETQYF. The CDR3 DNA follows: TGTGCCAGCAGTCCCGGGACTAGCGGGGGGCAAGAGACCCAGTACTTC.

This rearrangement joins TRBV15 to TRBJ1-4; TRBD1 is a possible D gene (5 bases). Trimming left V 4 bases short and J 0 bases short, with 9 bases between. CDR1 LNHNV and CDR2 YYDKDF come from the germline V gene (reference sequence). CDR3 length: 15 residues. CDR3 protein: CATSNTGATNEKLFF. CDR3 sequence (DNA): TGTGCCACCAGCAACACAGGAGCAACTAATGAAAAACTGTTTTTT.

The rearrangement uses TRBV2 and TRBJ2-5; no clear D gene. This CDR3 is 12 amino acids long. Germline V gives CDR1 SNHLY, CDR2 FYNNEI. The V end lost 4 bases, the J end lost 0 bases, and 3 bases lay between the germline ends. The DNA of the CDR3 is TGTGCCAGCAGTGTGTACCAAGAGACCCAGTACTTC. Its translation is CASSVYQETQYF.

This clone came up once. Other DNA sequences within the sample encode an identical CDR3. The rearrangement uses TRBV9 and TRBJ1-4; D is possibly TRBD1 (6 bases). CDR3 size: 15 residues. V was trimmed by 2 bases and J by 7 bases, leaving 15 bases between them. The germline CDR1 and CDR2 sequences are SGDLS and YYNGEE. The CDR3 DNA sequence: TGTGCCAGCAGCGTCGAGGGGGGGATCGGTGAAAAACTGTTTTTT. Its protein is CASSVEGGIGEKLFF.

The chain uses TRBV18 and TRBJ2-1, with 11 bases matching TRBD2. V was clipped by 0 bases and J by 5 bases; unmatched bases: 3. Germline CDR1 and CDR2: KGHSH and LQKENI. The CDR3 has 16 amino acids. CDR3 bases: TGTGCCAGCTCACCACCAAAGGGACTAGCGGACAATGAGCAGTTCTTC. Translating gives CASSPPKGLADNEQFF. Full variable domain (missing parts from reference TRBV18 and TRBJ2-1): NAGVMQNPRHLVRRRGQEARLRCSPMKGHSHVYWYRQLPEEGLKFMVYLQKENIIDESGMPKERFSAEFPKEGPSILRIQQVVRGDSAAYFCASSPPKGLADNEQFFGPGTRLTVL.

The chain couples TRBV11-2 to TRBJ2-1, with 8 bases aligning to TRBD2. CDR3 size: 15 residues. Germline values: CDR1 SGHAT, CDR2 FQNNGV. J was trimmed by 6 bases and V by 3 bases; bases with no gene match: 7. CDR3 sequence: CASSFLAGGGNEQFF. The CDR3, as DNA: TGTGCCAGCAGCTTCCTCGCGGGAGGCGGCAATGAGCAGTTCTTC.